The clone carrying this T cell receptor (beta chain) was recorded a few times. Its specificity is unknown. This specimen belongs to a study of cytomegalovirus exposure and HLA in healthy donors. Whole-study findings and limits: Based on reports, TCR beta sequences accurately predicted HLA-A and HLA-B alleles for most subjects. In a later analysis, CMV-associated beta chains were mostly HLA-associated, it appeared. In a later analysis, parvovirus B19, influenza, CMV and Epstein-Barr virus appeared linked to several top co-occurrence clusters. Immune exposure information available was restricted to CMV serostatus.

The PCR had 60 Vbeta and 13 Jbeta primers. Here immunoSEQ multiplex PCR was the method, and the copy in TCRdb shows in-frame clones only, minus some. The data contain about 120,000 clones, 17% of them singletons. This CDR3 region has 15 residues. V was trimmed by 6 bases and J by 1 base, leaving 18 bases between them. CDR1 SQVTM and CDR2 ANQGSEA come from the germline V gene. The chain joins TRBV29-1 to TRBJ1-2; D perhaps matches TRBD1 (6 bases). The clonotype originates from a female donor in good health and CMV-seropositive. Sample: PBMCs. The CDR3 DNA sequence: TGCAGCGTCGAACAGGGCAAAGGTCTTAACTATGGCTACACCTTC. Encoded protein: CSVEQGKGLNYGYTF.